The T cell receptor (beta chain) described here comes from a study of Ad26.COV2.S vaccination and SARS-CoV-2 variants. Study context: The donor participated in the COV1001 trial, in its Ad26.COV2.S arm. Donor got 5x10^10 or 1x10^11 viral particles of Ad26.COV2.S. Study-wide findings and caveats: People who got the vaccine or the placebo had similar non-spike TCR breadth.

Clones were sequenced by immunoSEQ multiplex PCR, and TCRdb holds only the in-frame ones, with some missing. The sample holds just over 350,000 clones; approximately 85% are singletons and the top ten take 3.3%. Treatment specified: roughly 19 received Ad26.COV2.S at low or high dose, single or two shots; several received placebo; per-sample allocation not given. Collection of samples fell on day 63 after the first vaccine or placebo injection. This Boston cohort included adults aged 18-55 years. Germline-derived CDR1 and CDR2 are LNHDA and SQIVND (reference sequence). CDR3 length: 13 amino acids. J lost 6 bases, V lost 4 bases, and 2 bases had no gene match. Turning to this clone: The antigen is unknown.

The clonotype comes from a person between 18 and 65 years old who received the Ad26.COV2.S COVID-19 vaccine or a placebo. The chain uses TRBV19 and TRBJ2-4; TRBD1 matches at 8 bases. The sample here was peripheral blood, taken in a trial of Ad26.COV2.S vaccine versus placebo. The CDR3 region has the DNA TGTGCCAGTAGTAGGGACAGGAGAAACATTCAGTACTTC. It codes for CASSRDRRNIQYF.